These T cell receptor beta chains were read from a single sample in a study of T cell responses to AZD1222 COVID-19 vaccine. The protocol was immunoSEQ multiplex PCR, while the TCRdb copy is restricted to in-frame clones and leaves out a portion. Seen here are more than 110,000 clones, 93% observed once, and the top ten hold about 5.1%. Sequences were derived from peripheral blood, sampled on day 0 of AZD1222 vaccination. The receptors were sampled from an adult in good health. Both conserved end residues are part of each CDR3. Part of the rows lack a size; the others show once, few, many or a class for expanded clones.

clone size	CDR3 length	V gene	J gene	CDR3 protein
NA	14	TRBV19	TRBJ2-7	CASSIGKGSYEQYF
once	12	TRBV6-1	TRBJ1-2	CASSDIGVGYTF
NA	16	TRBV19	TRBJ2-1	CASSIWRGSSYNEQFF
NA	13	TRBV11-3	TRBJ2-7	CASSPDRGDEQYF
NA	16	TRBV5-1	TRBJ2-2	CASSLEGSSNTGELFF
NA	18	TRBV6-2/TRBV6-3	TRBJ2-2	CASSYSIDIPERVGELFF
NA	18	TRBV24-1	TRBJ2-1	CATSDRGVAAPSYNEQFF
NA	14	TRBV5-1	TRBJ1-4	CASSPTEFSEKLFF
NA	13	TRBV5-6	TRBJ2-4	CASSLSAPNIQYF
NA	14	TRBV29-1	TRBJ2-5	CSVEPRGKWETQYF
NA	13	TRBV18	TRBJ1-1	CASSPIVGTEAFF